This T cell receptor (beta chain) derives from a study of vaccination effects on CD4 cells after COVID-19. After expansion with viral peptide pools in the ViraFEST assay, antigen-specific CD4+ T cells were sequenced. Culturing for ten to eleven days preceded CD4+ T cell isolation. Participants completed two doses of the BNT162b2 or mRNA-1273 vaccine. Vaccine recipients, nucleocapsid antibody negative, had no prior SARS-CoV-2 infection. This clone was detected once. The antigen is undetermined. The V end lost 3 bases, the J end lost 3 bases, and 14 bases lay between the germline ends. CDR1 SGHTA and CDR2 FQGNSA come from the germline V gene. This CDR3 has 15 amino acids. The table came from immunoSEQ multiplex PCR; TCRdb's copy has only in-frame clones and leaves some out. This repertoire shows tens of thousands of clones, 65% to 75% found once; its top ten account for approximately 16%.

The J gene is TRBJ1-2, the V gene TRBV7-2, with D maybe TRBD1 (6 bases). Source: CD4+ T cells from PBMCs cultured with HCoV-OC43 spike peptides, taken after COVID-19 vaccination. Subset indicated: HCoV-OC43 spike overlapping peptide pool stimulation. The receptor's source is a human donor who received a COVID-19 vaccine. For the CDR3, the DNA is TGTGCCAGCAGCTTTACAGGGAGTCTACACTATGGCTACACCTTC. Protein product: CASSFTGSLHYGYTF.